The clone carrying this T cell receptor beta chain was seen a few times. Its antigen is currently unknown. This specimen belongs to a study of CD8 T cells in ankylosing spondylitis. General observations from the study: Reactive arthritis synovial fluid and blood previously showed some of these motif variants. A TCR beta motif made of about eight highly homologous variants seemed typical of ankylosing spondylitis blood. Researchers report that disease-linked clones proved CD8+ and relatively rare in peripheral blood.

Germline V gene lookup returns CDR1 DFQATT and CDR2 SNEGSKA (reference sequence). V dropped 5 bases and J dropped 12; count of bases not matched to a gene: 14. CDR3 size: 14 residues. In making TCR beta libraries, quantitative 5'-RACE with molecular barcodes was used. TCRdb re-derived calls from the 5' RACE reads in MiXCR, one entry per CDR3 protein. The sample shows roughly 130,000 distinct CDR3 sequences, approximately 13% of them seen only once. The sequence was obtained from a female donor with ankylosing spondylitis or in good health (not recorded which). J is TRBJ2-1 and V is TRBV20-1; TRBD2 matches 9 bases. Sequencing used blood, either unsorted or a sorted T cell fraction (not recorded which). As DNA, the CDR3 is TGCAGTGCTGCCATAGCGGGAGAGAGTTTCGCGCAGTTCTTC. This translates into CSAAIAGESFAQFF.